This T cell receptor beta chain stems from a study of cytotoxic CD8 clonotypes in ibrutinib-treated CLL. Study details: The patient breakdown showed roughly ten relapsed/refractory and approximately 14 treatment-naive cases, with 17 IGHV unmutated. Response samples were drawn at a median of around 12 months of treatment, range 6 to 36. Study-level points and caveats: Among the clonotypes, public ones were uncommon and contracted or held stable on treatment. Different sampling times were used for sustained-remission and progressing patients.

Profiled with immunoSEQ multiplex PCR; TCRdb holds only in-frame clones, not every one. The data hold roughly 250,000 clones, with 70% observed a single time. Details on this clone: Its antigen is unidentified.

This sequence was found in a human donor with chronic lymphocytic leukemia. The material sequenced was PBMCs, taken after 24 months of ibrutinib treatment.

The CDR3 DNA sequence: TGTGCCAGCAGAGGGGGCGACGCTGGGGCCAACGTCCTGACTTTC. Amino acid sequence: CASRGGDAGANVLTF. The J gene is TRBJ2-6, the V gene TRBV28; 7 nucleotides align to TRBD1. V lost 6 bases and J lost 2; bases outside the gene matches: 4. The CDR3 length is 15 residues. CDR1 is MDHEN, CDR2 SYDVKM, per germline.